This TCR beta chain was sequenced during a study of blood T cell repertoires in COVID-19. Study summary: PBMCs, B-cell-depleted T cells, or T cells provided the cDNA or gDNA that made up the material.

As processed by the authors: Reference gene primers were amplified, and this amplification served to estimate nucleated cell counts. TCRdb's table, derived via immunoSEQ multiplex PCR, lists solely in-frame clones and lacks some. V, J and clone size reflect that table, while D and trimming were determined from the DNA. The repertoire holds 100,000 to 150,000 clones, with around 85% as singletons. Enrollment of patients from Seattle took place during active infection, with longitudinal follow-up. V was shortened by 10 bases and J by 4 bases, with 13 bases between the two germline ends. This CDR3 is 12 amino acids long. CDR1 and CDR2 from the germline V gene are SNHLY and FYNNEI.

This sequence originates from a woman of 80 years or more with COVID-19, enrolled during active disease. This sequence joins TRBV2 and TRBJ2-5; maybe TRBD1 (5 bases). Sequencing used peripheral blood. CDR3 sequence reads: CAIGARVETQYF. The CDR3 region has the DNA TGTGCCATTGGGGCTAGGGTAGAGACCCAGTACTTC.